A single sample gave rise to the 26 T cell receptor beta chains below, sequenced in a study of T cell changes during pregnancy in multiple sclerosis. Assay: immunoSEQ multiplex PCR; the TCRdb copy retains only in-frame clones and omits some. The profile covers 35,000 to 45,000 clones, with 93% appearing a single time and roughly 0.41% taken by the ten largest. The material sequenced was CD4+ T cells from peripheral blood mononuclear cells, taken in the first trimester of pregnancy. The source is a female donor with multiple sclerosis, enrolled in a pregnancy study.

The CDR3 spells CTGAEAFF. CDR3 nucleotide sequence: TGTACAGGAGCTGAAGCTTTCTTT. The rearrangement uses TRBV7-9 and TRBJ1-1; D is perhaps TRBD1 (5 bases). Germline CDR1 SEHNR, CDR2 FQNEAQ (reference sequence). The CDR3 loop spans 8 amino acids.

The CDR3 sequence: CASSPGTGTYNEQFF. The CDR3 DNA reads TGTGCCAGCAGCCCCGGGACAGGTACCTACAATGAGCAGTTCTTC. The chain uses TRBV27 and TRBJ2-1; TRBD1 agrees at 8 bases. V lost 6 bases to trimming and J lost 2 bases; unmatched junction nucleotides: 6. Germline values: CDR1 MNHEY, CDR2 SMNVEV (reference sequence). CDR3 size: 15 residues.

This clone was picked up one time. V gene TRBV19 combines with J gene TRBJ1-1; D is undetermined. CDR3 length equals 15 residues. Germline CDR1 is LNHDA and CDR2 is SQIVND (reference sequence). V lost 6 bases to trimming and J lost 1 base, with 15 bases between them. The CDR3 DNA sequence: TGTGCCAGTAGGCCCCTGGGCGCGGGGAACACTGAAGCTTTCTTT. It translates to CASRPLGAGNTEAFF.

The chain has TRBV6-6 and TRBJ2-3; tentative D call: TRBD1 (5 bases). Germline V gene lookup returns CDR1 MNHNY and CDR2 SVGAGI (reference sequence). The CDR3 is 16 residues long. Trimming stripped 5 bases from V and 0 bases from J, with 15 bases between. The DNA of the CDR3 is TGTGCCAGCAGTCACGACAGTTTCACTAGCACAGATACGCAGTATTTT. Protein: CASSHDSFTSTDTQYF.

The chain couples TRBV9 to TRBJ2-2, with 10 bases identical to TRBD2. This CDR3 contains 18 residues. Losses at the gene ends were 6 bases for V and 0 bases for J; bases not matched to a gene: 11. Germline CDR1 reads SGDLS; CDR2 reads YYNGEE. The CDR3 nucleotides are TGTGCCAGCAAGGTGGGTAGCGGGGGGCAAGCGAACACCGGGGAGCTGTTTTTT. Protein product: CASKVGSGGQANTGELFF.

The chain combines TRBV6-6 with TRBJ2-2; 8 bases align to TRBD2. Trimming removed 6 bases from V and 3 bases from J; junction bases left unmatched: 6. Germline V gives CDR1 MNHNY, CDR2 SVGAGI (reference sequence). This CDR3 has 15 residues. CDR3 sequence: CASRVAGSYTGELFF. The DNA of the CDR3 is TGTGCCAGCAGGGTAGCGGGATCCTACACCGGGGAGCTGTTTTTT.

The chain employs TRBV7-2 and TRBJ1-5; D remains ambiguous. The CDR3 loop spans 13 amino acids. The germline V and J ends were trimmed by 6 bases and 5 bases, with 11 bases remaining between them. Per germline, CDR1 SGHTA and CDR2 FQGNSA. The CDR3 is CASSSVYYQPQHF. CDR3 DNA: TGTGCCAGCAGTAGCGTCTACTATCAGCCCCAGCATTTT.

V usage is TRBV19 and J usage is TRBJ2-6; D unresolved. The CDR3 sequence is 15 residues long. CDR1 LNHDA and CDR2 SQIVND come from the germline V gene (reference sequence). V gave up 3 bases and J gave up 0 bases, with 6 bases separating them. The CDR3 protein is CASSMFSSGANVLTF. In nucleotides, the CDR3 is TGTGCCAGTAGTATGTTCAGCTCTGGGGCCAACGTCCTGACTTTC.

This chain joins TRBV4-3 and TRBJ2-2; D gene unclear. Trimming pared 1 base from V and 4 bases from J, leaving 7 bases between. The CDR3 consists of 14 residues. Germline V gene sequence: CDR1 LGHNA, CDR2 YSLEER. The CDR3 nucleotides are TGCGCCAGCAGCCAAGCGTCCGGCACCGGGGAGCTGTTTTTT. Protein product: CASSQASGTGELFF.

Here the CDR3 reads CATSRTGTGYQETQYF. DNA for the CDR3: TGTGCCACCAGCAGGACGGGGACAGGGTACCAAGAGACCCAGTACTTC. V and J are TRBV15 and TRBJ2-5; 9 bases fit TRBD1. J was trimmed by 0 bases and V by 3 bases; bases with no gene match: 5. The CDR3 loop spans 16 amino acids. CDR1 and CDR2 from the germline V gene are LNHNV and YYDKDF (reference sequence).

With respect to this clone: The limits of the CDR3 on the DNA are not certain, so only TCRdb's listed CDR3 is given. The rearrangement uses TRBV27 and TRBJ1-5; the table names TRBD1, a call not compared with the DNA. Germline CDR1 MNHEY, CDR2 SMNVEV (reference sequence). Termini included, the CDR3 measures 15 amino acids. CDR3 loop: CASSSSDRGGQPQHF.

The chain links TRBV25-1 to TRBJ2-5; D might be TRBD2 (6 bases). Germline V CDR1 and CDR2: MGHDK, SYGVNS. The CDR3 sequence is 13 residues long. V gave up 6 bases and J gave up 5 bases, with 13 bases separating them. CDR3 loop: CASSLGGSETQYF. In DNA, the CDR3 is TGTGCCAGCAGCCTGGGAGGAAGCGAGACCCAGTACTTC.

The sample holds one count of this clone. This sequence joins TRBV2 and TRBJ2-5; 8 nucleotides align to TRBD1. This CDR3 is 15 amino acids long. Germline V gene lookup returns CDR1 SNHLY and CDR2 FYNNEI. V lost 8 bases to trimming and J lost 5 bases; unmatched junction nucleotides: 13. The CDR3 bases are TGTGCCAGCTCCGGGACACAGGGGGTGGGGGAGACCCAGTACTTC. It encodes CASSGTQGVGETQYF.

CDR3: CASSSYRGDEKLFF. The CDR3 coding sequence is TGTGCCAGCAGTTCCTACAGGGGAGATGAAAAACTGTTTTTT. The chain combines TRBV28 with TRBJ1-4; TRBD1 matches 7 bases. Per germline, CDR1 MDHEN and CDR2 SYDVKM. Trimming took 4 bases from V and 6 from J; bases not matched to a gene: 5. The CDR3 is 14 residues long.

This clone was counted a single time. This sequence joins TRBV30 and TRBJ2-2, with D possibly matching TRBD1 (6 bases). V was shortened by 2 bases and J by 1 base, with 8 bases between the two germline ends. Germline V gene data show CDR1 as GTSNPN and CDR2 as SVGIG (reference sequence). The length of the CDR3 is 14 residues. CDR3 DNA sequence: TGTGCCTGGAGTCCGACAGGGAACACCGGGGAGCTGTTTTTT. It specifies CAWSPTGNTGELFF.

The rearrangement links TRBV19 to TRBJ1-4; D perhaps matches TRBD1 (5 bases). The CDR3 runs 19 residues. Germline lookup yields CDR1 LNHDA and CDR2 SQIVND (reference sequence). V lost 4 bases, J lost 8 bases, and 29 bases lay in between. Here the CDR3 reads CASSRNWRQRRGIGEKLFF. In nucleotides, the CDR3 is TGTGCCAGTAGTAGGAATTGGAGACAGCGTCGTGGAATTGGAGAAAAACTGTTTTTT.

V is TRBV4-1 and J is TRBJ2-7; tentative D call: TRBD2 (6 bases). This CDR3 is 15 amino acids long. Germline CDR1 MGHRA, CDR2 YSYEKL. The V end lost 1 base, the J end lost 4 bases, and 14 bases lay between the germline ends. As DNA, the CDR3 is TGCGCCAGCAGCCAAGTTGGTAGCGGAACGTACGAGCAGTACTTC. It translates to CASSQVGSGTYEQYF.

The genes are TRBV18 and TRBJ1-4; TRBD1 is a possible D gene (5 bases). The V end was cut by 1 base, the J end by 0 bases, with 6 bases between. Germline V gene sequence: CDR1 KGHSH, CDR2 LQKENI. The CDR3 runs 15 residues. The CDR3 sequence: CASSPRGATNEKLFF. In nucleotides, the CDR3 is TGTGCCAGCTCACCACGGGGGGCAACTAATGAAAAACTGTTTTTT.

The table lists this clone with a count of one. The rearrangement uses TRBV5-3 and TRBJ1-1, with D hard to call. TRBV5-3 is classed as an ORF, of uncertain function. There are 13 residues in the CDR3. Deletions cut 3 bases from V and 1 base from J, with 7 bases between. The CDR3, as DNA: TGTGCCAGAAGCTGTCGGGGGAACACTGAAGCTTTCTTT. This sequence encodes CARSCRGNTEAFF.

The chain carries TRBV12-5 and TRBJ1-1; TRBD1 matches 7 bases. Germline V lookup: CDR1 LGHNT, CDR2 FRNRAP. With V trimmed by 6 bases and J by 11 bases, 9 bases remained unmatched. The CDR3 is 12 amino acids. CDR3 coding DNA: TGTGCTAGTGGGAATAAGGGGGCTGGCGCTTTCTTT. It translates to CASGNKGAGAFF.

The chain couples TRBV6-5 to TRBJ1-1; 9 nucleotides line up with TRBD1. The CDR3 is 14 amino acids. The V gene's germline CDR1 is MNHEY and CDR2 SVGAGI. The ends lost 2 bases at V and 6 bases at J; junction bases unmatched: 4. The CDR3 coding sequence is TGTGCCAGCAGTTACCTGGGACAGGGCCCTGAAGCTTTCTTT. This encodes CASSYLGQGPEAFF.

The chain combines TRBV29-1 with TRBJ2-7; D not resolved. The germline gives CDR1 SQVTM, CDR2 ANQGSEA. The CDR3 covers 13 residues. V lost 7 bases, J lost 0 bases, and 13 bases lay in between. CDR3 sequence (DNA): TGCAGCGCTTCAGGCGCACTCTCCTACGAGCAGTACTTC. Residues: CSASGALSYEQYF.

This chain uses TRBV2 with TRBJ2-3; tentative D call: TRBD1 (5 bases). From germline, CDR1 is SNHLY and CDR2 FYNNEI. CDR3 size: 18 residues. V was cut by 6 bases and J by 0 bases, with 22 bases left in between. CDR3 sequence (DNA): TGTGCCAGCAGAGGGGCCCTCGGGCCTCCCGGGAGCACAGATACGCAGTATTTT. Translated, it gives CASRGALGPPGSTDTQYF.

The chain links TRBV14 to TRBJ2-5; D gene ambiguous. There are 14 residues in the CDR3. V was pared by 1 base and J by 5 bases, with 11 bases between. CDR1 is SGHDN, CDR2 FVKESK, per germline. The CDR3 bases are TGTGCCAGCAGCCAAGGCGCTAGGAGTGAGACCCAGTACTTC. As protein: CASSQGARSETQYF.

The chain combines TRBV28 with TRBJ2-3; 15 positions agree with TRBD2. This CDR3 is 16 amino acids long. CDR1 and CDR2 from the germline V gene are MDHEN and SYDVKM. The junction had 3 bases not matched to a gene; V was cut back by 5 bases and J by 3 bases. The chain's CDR3 is CASSHGLAGGTDTQYF. CDR3 bases: TGTGCCAGCAGTCACGGACTAGCGGGAGGGACAGATACGCAGTATTTT.

The V call is TRBV25-1, the J call TRBJ2-7; TRBD1 matches at 11 bases. Trimming took 6 bases from V and 2 from J; bases not matched to a gene: 3. Germline CDR1 reads MGHDK; CDR2 reads SYGVNS. This CDR3 is built from 14 residues. The CDR3 nucleotides are TGTGCCAGCAGCTCGGGACAGGGGGCCTACGAGCAGTACTTC. Protein sequence: CASSSGQGAYEQYF.